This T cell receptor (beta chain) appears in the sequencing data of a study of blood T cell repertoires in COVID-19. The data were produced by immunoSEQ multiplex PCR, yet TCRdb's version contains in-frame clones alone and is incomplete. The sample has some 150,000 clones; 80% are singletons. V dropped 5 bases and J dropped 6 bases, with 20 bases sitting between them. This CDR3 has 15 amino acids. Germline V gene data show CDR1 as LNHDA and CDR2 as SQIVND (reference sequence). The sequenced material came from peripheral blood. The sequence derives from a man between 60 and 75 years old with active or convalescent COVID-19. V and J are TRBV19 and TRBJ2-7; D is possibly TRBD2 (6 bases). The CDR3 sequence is CASSFSGTRRGEQYF. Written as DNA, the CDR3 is TGTGCCAGTAGTTTCTCCGGGACCCGGAGGGGCGAGCAGTACTTC.